This T cell receptor (beta chain) was sequenced for a study of T cells in localized non-small cell lung cancer. Assay: immunoSEQ multiplex PCR; the TCRdb copy retains only in-frame clones and omits some. This sample has some 29,000 clones, with around 90% found just once. The sample was peripheral blood, taken before any cancer treatment. This sequence was found in a woman aged 18-55 years with stage I lung adenocarcinoma.

The CDR3 loop is CASSLSPGGNEQFF. The CDR3 DNA is TGTGCCAGCAGCTTATCGCCAGGGGGCAATGAGCAGTTCTTC. This chain links TRBV7-8 with TRBJ2-1; 7 bases fit TRBD1. CDR3 size: 14 residues. The V and J ends lost 2 bases and 6 bases, in that order; junction bases with no gene match: 4. Germline values: CDR1 SGHVS, CDR2 FQNEAQ.